This TCR beta chain came from a study of vaccination and CD4 T cells after COVID-19. About the study: Cells received overlapping spike peptides from SARS-CoV-2, HCoV-NL63, HCoV-OC43 and HCoV-229E as stimulation.

About this clonotype itself: Its antigen is as yet unknown.

Cultured CD4+ T cell DNA was sequenced using the Oncomine TCR Beta short-read assay. TCRdb reanalysed the PCR reads using MiXCR and keeps one entry per CDR3 protein. The sample yields 9,700 or so distinct CDR3 sequences, less than 70% seen once. Treatment defined: 10-day PBMC culture with coronavirus spike peptide pools or control peptides (ViraFEST assay). CD4+ T cells of the unexposed donor were collected before the COVID-19 pandemic (2011-2018). Investigators exposed CD4+ T cells from unexposed donors to SARS-CoV-2 S/N and four cold-coronavirus spikes, as cells permitted. The clonotype comes from a human donor in good health. The sequencing input was CD4+ T cells from blood, cultured in vitro.

CDR3 in DNA: TGTGCCTGGAGTGCACCACCCCGACTAGCGGTAACCTACGAGCAGTACTTC. Protein: CAWSAPPRLAVTYEQYF. The chain employs TRBV30 and TRBJ2-7, with TRBD2 identical over 9 bases. CDR1 is GTSNPN and CDR2 is SVGIG in the germline V gene (reference sequence). V dropped 1 base and J dropped 2; count of bases not matched to a gene: 12. The CDR3 consists of 17 residues.